This note documents a single TCR beta chain sequence. The antigen remains undetermined. This entry comes from a study of cytomegalovirus exposure and HLA in healthy donors. Study findings and constraints: Segments of the TCR beta V type were, in most cases, productive about 87% or about 30% of the time in an earlier analysis.

PCR employed 60 Vbeta and 13 Jbeta primers. Only in-frame clones appear in the TCRdb table, and some are missing; sequencing was by immunoSEQ multiplex PCR. The sample yields 150,000 or so clones, around two thirds seen once. The source material was PBMCs. This TCR was recovered from a man aged 25 to 40 in good health and CMV-seropositive.

The CDR3 reads CASSQLAGGPRDTQYF. CDR3 DNA: TGTGCCAGCAGCCAACTAGCGGGAGGGCCCAGGGATACGCAGTATTTT. The rearrangement links TRBV11-3 to TRBJ2-3; 13 nucleotides match TRBD2. CDR3 length equals 16 residues. The germline CDR1 and CDR2 sequences are SGHNT and YENEEA. V gave up 5 bases and J gave up 6 bases; unmatched junction bases: 8.